This T cell receptor (beta chain) came from a study of cytomegalovirus exposure and HLA in healthy donors. In the case of this clone: A read error may account for a junction end that differs from germline.

It was with 60 Vbeta and 13 Jbeta primers that the PCR ran. Original methodology: There were about 80 million unique TCR beta chains by a later count, and some 12 million of them were shared. TCRdb's copy holds only in-frame clones and misses some; the assay was immunoSEQ multiplex PCR. V and J calls and clone size are those listed in that table; D and trimming were worked out from the DNA. The repertoire holds around 67,000 clones, with around 76% as singletons. CDR1 is SSHAT and CDR2 is FNYEAQ in the germline V gene (reference sequence). CDR3 length: 15 amino acids. The TCR sequence derives from a woman in her thirties in good health and CMV-seropositive. This chain links TRBV7-7 with TRBJ2-5, with TRBD1 as a possible D gene (5 bases). Sequences were obtained from PBMCs. The DNA for the CDR3 is TGTGCTAGCAGCGAACGTGAGAAGCAGGGAGAGACCCAGTACTTC. Translated, it gives CASSEREKQGETQYF.